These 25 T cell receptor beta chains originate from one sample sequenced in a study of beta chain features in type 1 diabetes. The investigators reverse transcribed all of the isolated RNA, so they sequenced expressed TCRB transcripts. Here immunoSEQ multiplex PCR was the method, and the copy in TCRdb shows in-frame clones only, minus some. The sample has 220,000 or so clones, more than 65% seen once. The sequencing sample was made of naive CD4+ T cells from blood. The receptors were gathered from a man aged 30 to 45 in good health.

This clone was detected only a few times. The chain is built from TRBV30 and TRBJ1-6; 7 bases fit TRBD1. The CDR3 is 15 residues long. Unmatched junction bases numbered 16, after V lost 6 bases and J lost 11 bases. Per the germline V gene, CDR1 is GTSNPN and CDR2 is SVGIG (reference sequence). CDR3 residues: CACPLLGAGGAPLHF. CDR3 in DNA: TGTGCCTGTCCTCTTCTTGGGGCAGGGGGAGCACCCCTCCACTTT.

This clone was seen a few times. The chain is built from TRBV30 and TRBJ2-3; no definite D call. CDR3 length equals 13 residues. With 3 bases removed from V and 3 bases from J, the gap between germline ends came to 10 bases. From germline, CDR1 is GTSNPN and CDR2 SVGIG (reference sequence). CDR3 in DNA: TGTGCCTGGAGGCTCACTGGAACAGATACGCAGTATTTT. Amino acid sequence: CAWRLTGTDTQYF.

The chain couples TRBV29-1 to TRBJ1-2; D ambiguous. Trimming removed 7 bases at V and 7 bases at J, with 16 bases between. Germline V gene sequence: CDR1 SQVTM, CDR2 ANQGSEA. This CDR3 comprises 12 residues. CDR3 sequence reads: CSASGFSIGYTF. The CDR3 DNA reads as TGCAGCGCCTCGGGATTTTCTATTGGCTACACCTTC.

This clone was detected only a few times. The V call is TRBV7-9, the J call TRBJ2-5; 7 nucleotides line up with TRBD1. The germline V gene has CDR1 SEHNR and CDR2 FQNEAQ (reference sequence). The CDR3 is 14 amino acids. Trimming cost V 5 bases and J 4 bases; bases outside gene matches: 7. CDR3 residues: CASSDHRGGETQYF. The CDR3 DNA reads TGTGCCAGCAGCGATCACAGGGGCGGAGAGACCCAGTACTTC.

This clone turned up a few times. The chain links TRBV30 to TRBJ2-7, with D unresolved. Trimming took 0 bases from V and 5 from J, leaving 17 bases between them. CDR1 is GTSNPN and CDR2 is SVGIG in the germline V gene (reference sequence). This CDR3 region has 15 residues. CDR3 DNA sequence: TGTGCCTGGAGTGTAGGATTGGCCAGACCGGACGAGCAGTACTTC. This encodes CAWSVGLARPDEQYF.

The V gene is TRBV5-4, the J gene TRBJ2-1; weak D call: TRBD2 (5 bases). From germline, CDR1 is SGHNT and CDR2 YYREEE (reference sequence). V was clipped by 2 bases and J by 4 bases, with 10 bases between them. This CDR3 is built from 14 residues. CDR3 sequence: CASSLLVWYNEQFF. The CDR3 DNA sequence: TGTGCCAGCAGCTTACTAGTGTGGTACAATGAGCAGTTCTTC. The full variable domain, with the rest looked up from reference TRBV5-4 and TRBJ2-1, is ETGVTQSPTHLIKTRGQQVTLRCSSQSGHNTVSWYQQALGQGPQFIFQYYREEENGRGNFPPRFSGLQFPNYSSELNVNALELDDSALYLCASSLLVWYNEQFFGPGTRLTVL.

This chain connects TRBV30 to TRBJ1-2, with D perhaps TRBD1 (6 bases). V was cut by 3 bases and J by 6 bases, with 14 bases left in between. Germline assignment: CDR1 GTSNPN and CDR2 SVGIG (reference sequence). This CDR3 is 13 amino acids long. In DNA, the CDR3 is TGTGCCTGGAGCGCCGGGGGGCTGGATGGCTACACCTTC. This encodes CAWSAGGLDGYTF.

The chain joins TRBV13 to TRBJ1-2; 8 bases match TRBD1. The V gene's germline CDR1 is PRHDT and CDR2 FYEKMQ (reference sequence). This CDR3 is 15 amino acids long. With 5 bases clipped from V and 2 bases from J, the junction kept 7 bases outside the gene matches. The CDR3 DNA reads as TGTGCCAGCAGCCTCGGGGACAGGTGGAACTATGGCTACACCTTC. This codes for CASSLGDRWNYGYTF.

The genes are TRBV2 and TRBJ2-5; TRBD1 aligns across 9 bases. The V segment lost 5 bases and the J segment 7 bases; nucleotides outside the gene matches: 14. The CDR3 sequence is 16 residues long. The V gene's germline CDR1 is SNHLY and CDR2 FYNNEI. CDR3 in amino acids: CASSLRTGDTAGTQYF. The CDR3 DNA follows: TGTGCCAGCAGTCTCCGGACAGGGGATACTGCCGGGACCCAGTACTTC. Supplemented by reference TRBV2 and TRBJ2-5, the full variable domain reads EPEVTQTPSHQVTQMGQEVILRCVPISNHLYFYWYRQILGQKVEFLVSFYNNEISEKSEIFDDQFSVERPDGSNFTLKIRSTKLEDSAMYFCASSLRTGDTAGTQYFGPGTRLLVL.

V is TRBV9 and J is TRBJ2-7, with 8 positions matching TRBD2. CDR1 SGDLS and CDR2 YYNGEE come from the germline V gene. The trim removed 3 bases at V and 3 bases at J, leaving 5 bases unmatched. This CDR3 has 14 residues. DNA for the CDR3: TGTGCCAGCAGCGCGGGACTAGGGTTCTACGAGCAGTACTTC. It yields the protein CASSAGLGFYEQYF.

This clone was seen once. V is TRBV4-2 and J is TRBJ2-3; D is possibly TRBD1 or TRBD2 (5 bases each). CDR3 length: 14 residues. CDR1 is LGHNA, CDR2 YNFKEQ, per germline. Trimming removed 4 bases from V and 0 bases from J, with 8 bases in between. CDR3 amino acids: CASSRGGSTDTQYF. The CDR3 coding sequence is TGTGCCAGCAGCCGGGGCGGGAGCACAGATACGCAGTATTTT.

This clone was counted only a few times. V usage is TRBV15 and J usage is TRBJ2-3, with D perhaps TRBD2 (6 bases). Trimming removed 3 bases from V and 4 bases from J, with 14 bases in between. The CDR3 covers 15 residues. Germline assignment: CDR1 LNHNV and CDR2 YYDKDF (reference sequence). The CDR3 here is CATSREGVPPDTQYF. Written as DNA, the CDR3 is TGTGCCACCAGCAGGGAGGGTGTGCCCCCAGATACGCAGTATTTT.

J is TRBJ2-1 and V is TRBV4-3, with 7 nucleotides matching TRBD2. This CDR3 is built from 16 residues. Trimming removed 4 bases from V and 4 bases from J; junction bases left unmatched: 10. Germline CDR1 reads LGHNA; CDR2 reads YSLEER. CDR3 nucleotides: TGCGCCAGCAGCCTCATGACTAGCCTGACGTACAATGAGCAGTTCTTC. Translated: CASSLMTSLTYNEQFF.

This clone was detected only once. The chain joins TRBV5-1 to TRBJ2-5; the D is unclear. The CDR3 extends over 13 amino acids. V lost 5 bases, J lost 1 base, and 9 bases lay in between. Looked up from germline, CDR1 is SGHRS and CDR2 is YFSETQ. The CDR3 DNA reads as TGCGCCAGCAGTCGGATACCCCAAGAGACCCAGTACTTC. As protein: CASSRIPQETQYF.

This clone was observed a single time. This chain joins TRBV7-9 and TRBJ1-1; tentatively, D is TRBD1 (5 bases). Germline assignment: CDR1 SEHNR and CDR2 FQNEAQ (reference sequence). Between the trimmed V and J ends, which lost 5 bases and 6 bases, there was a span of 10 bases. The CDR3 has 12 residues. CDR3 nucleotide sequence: TGTGCCAGCAGCCTGTCAGGGTCTGAAGCTTTCTTT. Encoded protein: CASSLSGSEAFF.

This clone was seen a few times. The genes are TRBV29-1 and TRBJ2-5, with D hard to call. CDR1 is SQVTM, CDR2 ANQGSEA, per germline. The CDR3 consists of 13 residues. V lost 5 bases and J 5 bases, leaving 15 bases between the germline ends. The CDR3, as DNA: TGCAGCGTTTTCGACGGGCCCGGGGAGACCCAGTACTTC. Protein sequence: CSVFDGPGETQYF.

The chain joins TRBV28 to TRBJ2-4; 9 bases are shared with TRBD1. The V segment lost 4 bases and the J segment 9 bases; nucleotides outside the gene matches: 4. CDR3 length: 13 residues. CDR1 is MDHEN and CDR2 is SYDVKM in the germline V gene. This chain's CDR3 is CASSSRQGGIQYF. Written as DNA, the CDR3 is TGTGCCAGCAGTTCTCGACAGGGGGGCATTCAGTACTTC.

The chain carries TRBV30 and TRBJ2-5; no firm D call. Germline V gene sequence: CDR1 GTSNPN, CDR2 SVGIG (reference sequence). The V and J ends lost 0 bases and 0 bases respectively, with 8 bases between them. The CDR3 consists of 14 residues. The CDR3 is CAWSVQTDQETQYF. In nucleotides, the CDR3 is TGTGCCTGGAGTGTTCAGACGGACCAAGAGACCCAGTACTTC. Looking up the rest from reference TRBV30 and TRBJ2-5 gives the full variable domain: SQTIHQWPATLVQPVGSPLSLECTVEGTSNPNLYWYRQAAGRGLQLLFYSVGIGQISSEVPQNLSASRPQDRQFILSSKKLLLSDSGFYLCAWSVQTDQETQYFGPGTRLLVL.

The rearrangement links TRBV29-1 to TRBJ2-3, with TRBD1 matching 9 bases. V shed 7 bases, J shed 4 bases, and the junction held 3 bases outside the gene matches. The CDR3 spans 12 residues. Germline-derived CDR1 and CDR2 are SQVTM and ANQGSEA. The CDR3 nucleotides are TGCAGCGGGGGACAGGGCGCAGATACGCAGTATTTT. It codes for CSGGQGADTQYF.

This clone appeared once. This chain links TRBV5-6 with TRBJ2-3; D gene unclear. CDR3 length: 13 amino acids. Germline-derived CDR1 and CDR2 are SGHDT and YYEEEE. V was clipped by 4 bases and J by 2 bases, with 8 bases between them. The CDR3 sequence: CASSLGNTDTQYF. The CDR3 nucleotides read TGTGCCAGCAGCCTGGGCAACACAGATACGCAGTATTTT.

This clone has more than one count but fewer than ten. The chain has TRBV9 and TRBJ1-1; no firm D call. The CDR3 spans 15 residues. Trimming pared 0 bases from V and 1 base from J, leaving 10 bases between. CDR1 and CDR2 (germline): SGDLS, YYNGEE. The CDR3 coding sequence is TGTGCCAGCAGCGTAGTAGAAGGGTCGAACACTGAAGCTTTCTTT. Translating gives CASSVVEGSNTEAFF.

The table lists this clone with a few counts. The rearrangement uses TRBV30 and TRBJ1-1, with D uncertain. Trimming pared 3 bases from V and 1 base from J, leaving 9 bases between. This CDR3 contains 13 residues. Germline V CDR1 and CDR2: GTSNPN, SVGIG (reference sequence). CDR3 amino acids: CAWSFWGNTEAFF. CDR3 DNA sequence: TGTGCCTGGAGCTTCTGGGGGAACACTGAAGCTTTCTTT.

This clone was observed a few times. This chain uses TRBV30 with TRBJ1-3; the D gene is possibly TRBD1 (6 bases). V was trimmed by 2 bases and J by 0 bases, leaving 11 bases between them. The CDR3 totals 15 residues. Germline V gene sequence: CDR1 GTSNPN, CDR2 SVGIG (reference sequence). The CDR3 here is CAWSWDTSSGNTIYF. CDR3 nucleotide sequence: TGTGCCTGGAGTTGGGACACTAGCTCTGGAAACACCATATATTTT.

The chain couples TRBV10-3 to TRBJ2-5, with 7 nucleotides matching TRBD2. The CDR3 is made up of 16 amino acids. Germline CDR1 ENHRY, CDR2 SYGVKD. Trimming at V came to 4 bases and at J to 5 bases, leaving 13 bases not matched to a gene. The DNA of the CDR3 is TGTGCCATCAGTGTACGTACACCGGGACTAATGGAGACCCAGTACTTC. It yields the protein CAISVRTPGLMETQYF.

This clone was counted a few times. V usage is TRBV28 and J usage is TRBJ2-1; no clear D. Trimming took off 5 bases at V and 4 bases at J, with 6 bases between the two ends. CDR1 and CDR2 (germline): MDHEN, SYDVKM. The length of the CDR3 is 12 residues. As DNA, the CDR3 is TGTGCCAGCAGTCGGTATTACAATGAGCAGTTCTTC. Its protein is CASSRYYNEQFF.